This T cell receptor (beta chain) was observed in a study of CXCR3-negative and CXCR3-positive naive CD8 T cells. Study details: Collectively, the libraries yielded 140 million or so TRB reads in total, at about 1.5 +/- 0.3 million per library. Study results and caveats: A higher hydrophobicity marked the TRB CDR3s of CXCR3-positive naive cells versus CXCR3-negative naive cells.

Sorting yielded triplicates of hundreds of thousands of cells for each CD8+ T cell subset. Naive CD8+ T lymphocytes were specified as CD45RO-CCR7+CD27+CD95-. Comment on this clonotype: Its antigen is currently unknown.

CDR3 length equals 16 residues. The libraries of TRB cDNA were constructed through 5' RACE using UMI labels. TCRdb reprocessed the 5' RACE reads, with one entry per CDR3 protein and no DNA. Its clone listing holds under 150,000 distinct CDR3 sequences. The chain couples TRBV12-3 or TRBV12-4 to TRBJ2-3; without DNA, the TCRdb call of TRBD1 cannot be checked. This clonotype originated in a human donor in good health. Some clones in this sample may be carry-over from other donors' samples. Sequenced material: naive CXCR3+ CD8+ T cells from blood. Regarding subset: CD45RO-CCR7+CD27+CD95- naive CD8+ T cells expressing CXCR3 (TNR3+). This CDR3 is CASSSGRTGETDTQYF.